This T cell receptor beta chain was obtained from a study of T cells in Graves' hyperthyroidism and ophthalmopathy. This clonotype appeared many times. Antigen: not known. V lost 8 bases and J lost 6, with 11 bases in between. From germline, CDR1 is SNHLY and CDR2 FYNNEI. The CDR3 covers 12 residues. Notes on the study in general: A model using 13 V-J features told ophthalmopathy apart from stable hyperthyroidism. Blood also showed most of the thyroid clonotypes that were expanded above 0.001.

TCR beta CDR3 regions were amplified from RNA transcripts. Primed by the HTBI set, a first-round RT-PCR was run on the TCR CDR3. TCRdb re-derived calls from the multiplex PCR reads in MiXCR, one entry per CDR3 protein. The sample has roughly 650,000 distinct CDR3 sequences, around 15% seen once. The receptor was derived from a woman aged 40-49 years with Graves' ophthalmopathy. This sequence joins TRBV2 and TRBJ2-1; no reliable D call. The sample taken for sequencing was blood. The CDR3 sequence is CASCWVVNEQFF. As DNA, the CDR3 is TGTGCCAGCTGTTGGGTTGTCAATGAGCAGTTCTTC.